This TCR beta chain is from a study of shared clonotypes between healthy human individuals. With respect to this clone: Its antigen is as yet unknown.

The germline V gene encodes CDR1 SGHRS and CDR2 YFSETQ. The junction had 4 bases not matched to a gene; V was cut back by 5 bases and J by 1 base. CDR3 size: 15 residues. Study-wide findings and caveats: The study found 4.5% to 6% of naive CD4 clonotypes shared across a handful of donors.

Measured with immunoSEQ multiplex PCR; TCRdb has only the in-frame clones, and not every one. Counted here are fewer than 2.5 million clones, roughly 93% occurring once; the ten biggest clones make up 0.36%. Sequencing was carried out using naive CD4+ T cells from PBMCs. The subset was: CD45RA+ positively selected. This clonotype originated in a man aged 18 to 30 in good health. Some clones in this sample may be carry-over from other donors' samples. The chain couples TRBV5-1 to TRBJ2-1; TRBD2 matches at 9 bases. CDR3 in amino acids: CASSFGLASYNEQFF. In DNA, the CDR3 is TGCGCCAGCAGTTTTGGACTAGCGTCCTACAATGAGCAGTTCTTC.